Shown below are 28 T cell receptor beta chains from a single sample sequenced in a study of technical replicates of blood from four donors. Using immunoSEQ multiplex PCR, the repertoire was profiled, and TCRdb retains in-frame clones only, with some absent. This sample has about 75,000 clones, with about 97% found just once. The sequenced sample was T cells isolated from PBMCs. The receptors shown here come from a human donor in good health.

In regard to this clone: The junction differs from germline at one of its ends, possibly a read error. This chain links TRBV5-6 with TRBJ2-3; tentative D call: TRBD1 (6 bases). The CDR3 covers 12 residues. CDR1 is SGHDT, CDR2 YYEEEE, per germline. The CDR3, as DNA: TGTGCCAGCAGCTTGGCATCTGGACAGACCGATTTT. It is translated as CASSLASGQTDF. Full variable domain (remainder filled in from reference TRBV5-6 and TRBJ2-3): DAGVTQSPTHLIKTRGQQVTLRCSPKSGHDTVSWYQQALGQGPQFIFQYYEEEERQRGNFPDRFSGHQFPNYSSELNVNALLLGDSALYLCASSLASGQTDFGPGTRLTVL.

V gene TRBV19 combines with J gene TRBJ2-1; 11 nucleotides line up with TRBD2. The V segment lost 8 bases and the J segment 5 bases; nucleotides outside the gene matches: 5. The CDR3 loop spans 14 amino acids. Per germline, CDR1 LNHDA and CDR2 SQIVND (reference sequence). The CDR3 DNA sequence: TGTGCCAGTGGCTGGGGACTAGCGGACAATGAGCAGTTCTTC. Its translation: CASGWGLADNEQFF.

This chain joins TRBV15 and TRBJ1-5, with 7 bases fitting TRBD1. The CDR3 is 18 residues long. Germline trimming cut 1 base from V and 0 bases from J; bases unmatched to any gene: 9. Per germline, CDR1 LNHNV and CDR2 YYDKDF (reference sequence). CDR3 residues: CATSRVVRGDYSNQPQHF. Written as DNA, the CDR3 is TGTGCCACCAGCAGAGTCGTCAGGGGGGATTATAGCAATCAGCCCCAGCATTTT. Full variable domain (missing parts from reference TRBV15 and TRBJ1-5): DAMVIQNPRYQVTQFGKPVTLSCSQTLNHNVMYWYQQKSSQAPKLLFHYYDKDFNNEADTPDNFQSRRPNTSFCFLDIRSPGLGDTAMYLCATSRVVRGDYSNQPQHFGDGTRLSIL.

A single count supports this clone. The J gene is TRBJ1-4, the V gene TRBV13, with D possibly matching TRBD1 (5 bases). The CDR3 runs 15 residues. Germline loops: CDR1 PRHDT, CDR2 FYEKMQ (reference sequence). The V and J ends lost 8 bases and 1 base respectively, with 14 bases between them. The CDR3 sequence is CASGAATLTNEKLFF. The CDR3 coding sequence is TGTGCCAGCGGGGCGGCCACTCTAACTAATGAAAAACTGTTTTTT.

The genes are TRBV7-9 and TRBJ2-2, with TRBD1 as a possible D gene (5 bases). This CDR3 spans 16 amino acids. V shed 5 bases and J shed 0 bases, with 13 bases lying between them. Germline assignment: CDR1 SEHNR and CDR2 FQNEAQ (reference sequence). The CDR3 protein is CASSPPLGANTGELFF. The CDR3 DNA reads as TGTGCCAGCAGCCCACCCCTAGGGGCGAACACCGGGGAGCTGTTTTTT.

The chain combines TRBV7-8 with TRBJ2-2, with 9 bases matching TRBD2. Germline assignment: CDR1 SGHVS and CDR2 FQNEAQ. The CDR3 is made up of 18 amino acids. V shed 1 base, J shed 3 bases, and the junction held 9 bases outside the gene matches. For the CDR3, the DNA is TGTGCCAGCAGCTTAGGGATCCATAGCGGGAGTCACACCGGGGAGCTGTTTTTT. It specifies CASSLGIHSGSHTGELFF.

The V and J genes are TRBV9 and TRBJ2-1, with D perhaps matching TRBD1 (6 bases). The CDR3 sequence is 16 residues long. CDR1 is SGDLS and CDR2 is YYNGEE in the germline V gene. V shed 4 bases and J shed 4 bases, with 18 bases lying between them. The CDR3 DNA follows: TGTGCCAGCAGCCAATCCGGGACACCAAGTTACAATGAGCAGTTCTTC. Its translation: CASSQSGTPSYNEQFF.

The chain carries TRBV28 and TRBJ2-3; 7 bases align to TRBD2. The CDR3 covers 16 residues. V lost 5 bases, J lost 4 bases, and 12 bases stayed unmatched. The germline CDR1 and CDR2 sequences are MDHEN and SYDVKM. CDR3 region: CASSPPGEGWADTQYF. For the CDR3, the DNA is TGTGCCAGCAGTCCGCCGGGGGAGGGGTGGGCAGATACGCAGTATTTT.

V is TRBV27 and J is TRBJ2-3; TRBD1 is a possible D gene (6 bases). The CDR3 sequence is 15 residues long. With 1 base removed from V and 4 bases from J, the gap between germline ends came to 12 bases. CDR1 MNHEY and CDR2 SMNVEV come from the germline V gene (reference sequence). CDR3 in amino acids: CASSLFAGDADTQYF. Here the CDR3 DNA reads TGTGCCAGCAGTTTATTTGCAGGGGATGCAGATACGCAGTATTTT.

Only one count was recorded for this clone. V is TRBV19 and J is TRBJ1-2; D is perhaps TRBD1 (5 bases). CDR3 length equals 15 residues. In germline, CDR1 is LNHDA, CDR2 SQIVND (reference sequence). V was clipped by 5 bases and J by 4 bases, with 17 bases between them. The DNA of the CDR3 is TGTGCCAGTAGTGCCGCCGTCCAGGGTGGCTATGGCTACACCTTC. As protein: CASSAAVQGGYGYTF.

The chain is built from TRBV6-1 and TRBJ1-1; possible D gene TRBD1, 5 bases. This CDR3 contains 12 residues. Trimming took off 6 bases at V and 6 bases at J, with 11 bases between the two ends. Germline CDR1 reads MNHNS; CDR2 reads SASEGT. The CDR3 nucleotides read TGTGCCAGCAGCGCAGGGAGGCCTGAAGCTTTCTTT. Translated: CASSAGRPEAFF.

This sequence joins TRBV2 and TRBJ2-1; 12 bases line up with TRBD2. The CDR3 has 15 residues. Losses at the gene ends were 7 bases for V and 4 bases for J; bases not matched to a gene: 5. The germline gives CDR1 SNHLY, CDR2 FYNNEI. The CDR3 sequence is CASTPTSGSYNEQFF. The CDR3 coding sequence is TGTGCCAGCACCCCGACTAGCGGGAGTTACAATGAGCAGTTCTTC.

V gene TRBV10-3 combines with J gene TRBJ1-2; no clear D. CDR1 and CDR2 from the germline V gene are ENHRY and SYGVKD. The length of the CDR3 is 16 residues. V was pared by 0 bases and J by 2 bases, with 13 bases between. CDR3 sequence (DNA): TGTGCCATCAGTGAGTCGCCAACTCTGTGGAACTATGGCTACACCTTC. It specifies CAISESPTLWNYGYTF.

This clone was detected only once. The chain has TRBV2 and TRBJ1-2; D possibly corresponds to TRBD1 (5 bases). Trimming removed 1 base from V and 2 bases from J, with 5 bases in between. The CDR3 is 13 residues long. Germline V gene lookup returns CDR1 SNHLY and CDR2 FYNNEI. The CDR3: CASSEDRNYGYTF. In DNA, the CDR3 is TGTGCCAGCAGTGAAGACAGGAACTATGGCTACACCTTC.

The chain uses TRBV19 and TRBJ2-7; 15 bases are shared with TRBD2. V lost 7 bases, J lost 3 bases, and 10 bases stayed unmatched. The CDR3 has 17 residues. Germline-derived CDR1 and CDR2 are LNHDA and SQIVND (reference sequence). The CDR3 bases are TGTGCCAGTACCATAGGACTAGCGGGAGGGCCTAACTACGAGCAGTACTTC. It codes for CASTIGLAGGPNYEQYF.

This chain connects TRBV28 to TRBJ2-7, with D maybe TRBD2 (5 bases). This CDR3 has 14 amino acids. Germline loops: CDR1 MDHEN, CDR2 SYDVKM. With 2 bases removed from V and 7 bases from J, the gap between germline ends came to 15 bases. For the CDR3, the DNA is TGTGCCAGCAGTTTAAGAGGACCGGGGTGGGAGCAGTACTTC. Translated, it gives CASSLRGPGWEQYF. Full variable domain (rest looked up from reference TRBV28 and TRBJ2-7): DVKVTQSSRYLVKRTGEKVFLECVQDMDHENMFWYRQDPGLGLRLIYFSYDVKMKEKGDIPEGYSVSREKKERFSLILESASTNQTSMYLCASSLRGPGWEQYFGPGTRLTVT.

This sequence joins TRBV5-1 and TRBJ2-7; tentative D call: TRBD2 (5 bases). The CDR3 has 15 residues. Germline-derived CDR1 and CDR2 are SGHRS and YFSETQ. V lost 4 bases and J lost 1, with 15 bases in between. CDR3 region: CASSPDWSGSYEQYF. CDR3 in DNA: TGCGCCAGCAGCCCGGACTGGTCTGGGTCCTACGAGCAGTACTTC.

This clone was observed once. The chain joins TRBV5-1 to TRBJ1-1; D gene unclear. Trimming pared 0 bases from V and 6 bases from J, leaving 9 bases between. In germline, CDR1 is SGHRS, CDR2 YFSETQ. The CDR3 length is 13 residues. CDR3 DNA: TGCGCCAGCAGCTTGGTTCTGCGAGCTGAAGCTTTCTTT. It yields the protein CASSLVLRAEAFF. Using reference TRBV5-1 and TRBJ1-1 for the parts outside the CDR3, the full variable domain is KAGVTQTPRYLIKTRGQQVTLSCSPISGHRSVSWYQQTPGQGLQFLFEYFSETQRNKGNFPGRFSGRQFSNSRSEMNVSTLELGDSALYLCASSLVLRAEAFFGQGTRLTVV.

V and J are TRBV6-5 and TRBJ1-5; unclear D gene. Germline V gene data show CDR1 as MNHEY and CDR2 as SVGAGI. CDR3 length: 13 residues. V dropped 5 bases and J dropped 5 bases, with 10 bases sitting between them. The CDR3 DNA reads TGTGCCAGCAGTCGTGGTGGCTATCAGCCCCAGCATTTT. Amino acids: CASSRGGYQPQHF.

The chain employs TRBV9 and TRBJ1-1; TRBD1 is a possible D gene (5 bases). Trimming cost V 0 bases and J 1 base, with 10 bases left between them. This CDR3 region has 15 residues. Germline V lookup: CDR1 SGDLS, CDR2 YYNGEE. In nucleotides, the CDR3 is TGTGCCAGCAGCGTAGATCTCGGGGGGAACACTGAAGCTTTCTTT. Encoded protein: CASSVDLGGNTEAFF.

The chain carries TRBV7-2 and TRBJ2-5; unclear D gene. The CDR3 sequence is 14 residues long. Trimming removed 1 base from V and 4 bases from J, with 10 bases in between. The V gene's germline CDR1 is SGHTA and CDR2 FQGNSA. The chain's CDR3 is CASSLVGVGETQYF. The CDR3 nucleotides read TGTGCCAGCAGCTTAGTGGGCGTGGGAGAGACCCAGTACTTC.

The chain is built from TRBV14 and TRBJ1-2; 7 bases map to TRBD1. CDR3 length: 16 residues. Germline trimming cut 4 bases from V and 4 bases from J; bases unmatched to any gene: 12. CDR1 SGHDN and CDR2 FVKESK come from the germline V gene. In nucleotides, the CDR3 is TGTGCCAGCAGCCCCGGGACAGTCAATTATATCTATGGCTACACCTTC. Translated, it gives CASSPGTVNYIYGYTF.

The chain carries TRBV6-1 and TRBJ2-7; 8 nucleotides line up with TRBD1. With 6 bases clipped from V and 4 bases from J, the junction kept 5 bases outside the gene matches. The CDR3 runs 13 residues. Germline CDR1 is MNHNS and CDR2 is SASEGT. CDR3 region: CASRTGVGYEQYF. CDR3 DNA sequence: TGTGCCAGCAGGACAGGGGTGGGGTACGAGCAGTACTTC.

V and J are TRBV5-1 and TRBJ2-2, with D maybe TRBD1 (6 bases). The CDR3 sequence is 15 residues long. CDR1 and CDR2 from the germline V gene are SGHRS and YFSETQ. The germline V and J ends were trimmed by 6 bases and 4 bases, with 16 bases remaining between them. The CDR3: CASNYRDTPTGELFF. The CDR3 DNA sequence: TGCGCCAGCAACTACCGGGACACTCCCACCGGGGAGCTGTTTTTT.

The V and J genes are TRBV6-5 and TRBJ2-2; 8 nucleotides line up with TRBD2. The ends lost 9 bases at V and 10 bases at J; junction bases unmatched: 1. CDR1 and CDR2 (germline): MNHEY, SVGAGI. This CDR3 spans 10 amino acids. The CDR3 sequence is CASSGEELFF. In DNA form, the CDR3 reads TGTGCCAGTAGCGGGGAGGAGCTGTTTTTT.

The chain carries TRBV6-5 and TRBJ2-7; D unresolved. CDR3 length: 16 amino acids. Germline V gives CDR1 MNHEY, CDR2 SVGAGI. The V end lost 0 bases, the J end lost 2 bases, and 14 bases lay between the germline ends. In nucleotides, the CDR3 is TGTGCCAGCAGTTACTCGAGCCCGCGGAAAACCTACGAGCAGTACTTC. This codes for CASSYSSPRKTYEQYF.

The chain joins TRBV5-1 to TRBJ2-3; D is ambiguous. Germline V lookup: CDR1 SGHRS, CDR2 YFSETQ. V was clipped by 0 bases and J by 0 bases, with 14 bases between them. The CDR3 has 17 amino acids. The CDR3 here is CASSLVVLRPSTDTQYF. The CDR3 DNA reads as TGCGCCAGCAGCTTGGTGGTTCTGCGGCCCAGCACAGATACGCAGTATTTT.

V and J are TRBV28 and TRBJ2-1; no definite D call. CDR1 and CDR2 from the germline V gene are MDHEN and SYDVKM. There are 13 residues in the CDR3. Trimming cost V 5 bases and J 3 bases, with 8 bases left between them. DNA of the CDR3: TGTGCCAGCAGTACACATAACTACAATGAGCAGTTCTTC. Translated: CASSTHNYNEQFF.